This TCR beta chain is drawn from a study of shared clonotypes between healthy human individuals. Trimming pared 2 bases from V and 3 bases from J, leaving 11 bases between. Germline CDR1 reads SNHLY; CDR2 reads FYNNEI. The CDR3 length is 14 residues. Using immunoSEQ multiplex PCR, the repertoire was profiled, and TCRdb retains in-frame clones only, with some absent. The data show 2 million to 2.5 million clones, 90% to 96% seen once. The receptor's source is a man between 18 and 29 years old in good health. This chain uses TRBV2 with TRBJ2-7; a possible D gene is TRBD2 (5 bases). The sample consisted of naive CD4+ T cells sorted from blood. The sample's subset: CD45RA+ positively selected. The CDR3 sequence is CASSELGDNYEQYF. The CDR3 DNA reads TGTGCCAGCAGTGAACTGGGAGACAACTACGAGCAGTACTTC.